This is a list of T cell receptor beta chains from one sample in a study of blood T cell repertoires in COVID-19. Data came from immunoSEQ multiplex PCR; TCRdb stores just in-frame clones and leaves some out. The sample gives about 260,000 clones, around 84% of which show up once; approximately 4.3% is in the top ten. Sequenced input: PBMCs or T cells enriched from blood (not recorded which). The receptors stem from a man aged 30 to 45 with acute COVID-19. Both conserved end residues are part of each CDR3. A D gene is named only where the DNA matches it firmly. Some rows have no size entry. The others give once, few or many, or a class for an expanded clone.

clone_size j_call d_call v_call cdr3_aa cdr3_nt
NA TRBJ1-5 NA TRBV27 CASSFGAGGNQPQHF TGTGCCAGCAGTTTTGGGGCAGGGGGCAATCAGCCCCAGCATTTT
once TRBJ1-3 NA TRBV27 CASSFRGSSGNTIYF TGTGCCAGCAGTTTCCGGGGGTCTTCTGGAAACACCATATATTTT
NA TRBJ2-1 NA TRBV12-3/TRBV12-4 CASSFREAEQFF TGTGCCAGCAGTTTTAGAGAAGCTGAGCAGTTCTTC
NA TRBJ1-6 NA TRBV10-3 CATRPRDAGSPLHF TGTGCCACTAGACCCCGGGATGCGGGTTCACCCCTCCACTTT
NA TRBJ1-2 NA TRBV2 CASSPDRNGYTF TGTGCCAGCAGTCCAGACAGAAATGGCTACACCTTC
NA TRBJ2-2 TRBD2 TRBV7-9 CASIPIAGVNGELFF TGTGCCAGCATCCCGATAGCGGGAGTAAACGGGGAGCTGTTTTTT
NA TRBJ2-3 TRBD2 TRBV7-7 CASSPQGSGGPSTDTQYF TGTGCCAGCAGCCCACAAGGGAGCGGGGGGCCGAGCACAGATACGCAGTATTTT
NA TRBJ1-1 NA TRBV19 CASSIVKGGTEAFF TGTGCCAGTAGTATAGTGAAGGGCGGGACTGAAGCTTTCTTT
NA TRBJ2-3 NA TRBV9 CASSVGKLAFTDTQYF TGTGCCAGCAGCGTAGGGAAGCTAGCTTTCACAGATACGCAGTATTTT
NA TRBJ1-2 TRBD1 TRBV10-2 CASQGTDGYTF TGCGCCAGCCAAGGGACAGATGGCTACACCTTC
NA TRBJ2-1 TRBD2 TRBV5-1 CASSLAPSGGRYNEQFF TGCGCCAGCAGCTTGGCCCCTAGCGGGGGCCGATACAATGAGCAGTTCTTC
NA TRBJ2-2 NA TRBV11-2 CASSLGALANTGELFF TGTGCCAGCAGCTTAGGAGCGCTAGCGAACACCGGGGAGCTGTTTTTT
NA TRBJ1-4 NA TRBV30 CAWSVQRTNEKLFF TGTGCCTGGAGTGTACAGCGGACTAATGAAAAACTGTTTTTT
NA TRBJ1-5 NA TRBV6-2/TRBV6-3 CASSYTGLNNQPQHF TGTGCCAGCAGCTATACAGGGCTGAACAATCAGCCCCAGCATTTT
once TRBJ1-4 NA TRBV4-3 CASSQGSGTLNEKLFF TGCGCCAGCAGCCAGGGGTCCGGGACACTAAATGAAAAACTGTTTTTT
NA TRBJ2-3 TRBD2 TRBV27 CASSLASGGDTQYF TGTGCCAGCAGTTTGGCTAGCGGGGGGGATACGCAGTATTTT